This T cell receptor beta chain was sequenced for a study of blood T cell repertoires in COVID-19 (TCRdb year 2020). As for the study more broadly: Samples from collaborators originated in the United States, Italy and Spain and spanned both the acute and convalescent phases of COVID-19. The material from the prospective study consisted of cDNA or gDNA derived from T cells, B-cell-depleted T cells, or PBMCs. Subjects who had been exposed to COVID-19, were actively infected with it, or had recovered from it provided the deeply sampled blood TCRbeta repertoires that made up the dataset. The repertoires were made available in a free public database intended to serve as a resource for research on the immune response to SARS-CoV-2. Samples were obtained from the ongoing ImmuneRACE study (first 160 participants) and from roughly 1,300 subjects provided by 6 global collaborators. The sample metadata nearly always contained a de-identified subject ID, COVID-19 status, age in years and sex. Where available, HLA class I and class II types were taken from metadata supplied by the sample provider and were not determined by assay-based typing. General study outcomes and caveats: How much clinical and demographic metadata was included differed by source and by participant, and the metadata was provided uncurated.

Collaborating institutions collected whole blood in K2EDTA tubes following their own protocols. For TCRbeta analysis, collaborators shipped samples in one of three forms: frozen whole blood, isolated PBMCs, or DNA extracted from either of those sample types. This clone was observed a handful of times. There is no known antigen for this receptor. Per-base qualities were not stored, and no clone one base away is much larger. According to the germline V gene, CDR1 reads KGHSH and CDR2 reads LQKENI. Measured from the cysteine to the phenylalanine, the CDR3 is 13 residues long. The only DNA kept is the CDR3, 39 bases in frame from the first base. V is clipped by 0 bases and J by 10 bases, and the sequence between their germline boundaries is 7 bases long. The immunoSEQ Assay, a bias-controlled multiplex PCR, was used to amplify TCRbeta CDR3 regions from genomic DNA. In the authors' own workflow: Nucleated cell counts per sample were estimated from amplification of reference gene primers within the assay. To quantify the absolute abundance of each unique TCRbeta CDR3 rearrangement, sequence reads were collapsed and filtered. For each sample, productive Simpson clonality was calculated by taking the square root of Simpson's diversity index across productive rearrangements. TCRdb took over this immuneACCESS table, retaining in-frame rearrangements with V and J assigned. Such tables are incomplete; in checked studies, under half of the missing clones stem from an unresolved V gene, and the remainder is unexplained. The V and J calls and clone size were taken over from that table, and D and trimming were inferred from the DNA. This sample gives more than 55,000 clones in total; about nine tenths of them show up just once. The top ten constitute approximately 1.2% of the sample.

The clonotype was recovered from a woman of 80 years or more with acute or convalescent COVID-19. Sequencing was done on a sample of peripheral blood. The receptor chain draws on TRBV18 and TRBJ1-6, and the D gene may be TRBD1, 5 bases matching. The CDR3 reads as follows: CASSPPQGSPLHF. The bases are TGTGCCAGCTCACCACCGCAGGGATCACCCCTCCACTTT.